Presented here are 27 T cell receptor beta chains from one specimen sequenced in a study of shared clonotypes between healthy human individuals. Assay: immunoSEQ multiplex PCR; the TCRdb copy retains only in-frame clones and omits some. The sample contains a few million clones, over 85% of which appear only once. The sample consisted of naive CD4+ T cells sorted from blood. Subset described: CD45RA+ positively selected. The receptors come from a man aged 18 to 29 in good health.

This clone was seen just once. The V call is TRBV7-5, the J call TRBJ2-7; TRBD2, the D gene given by the table, was not confirmed from the DNA. TRBV7-5 is given as a pseudogene. The CDR3 length is 21 residues. The CDR3 DNA follows: TGTGCCAGAAGCTTAGTTCGCGGGGGGCGGACTAGCGGGAGGTTCTCCTACGAGCAGTACTTC. Translated, it gives CARSLVRGGRTSGRFSYEQYF.

CDR3 loop: CASSQISGIYNEQFF. In nucleotides, the CDR3 is TGCGCCAGCAGCCAAATTAGCGGGATCTACAATGAGCAGTTCTTC. The V and J genes are TRBV4-1 and TRBJ2-1; 8 nucleotides match TRBD2. Trimming cost V 2 bases and J 3 bases; bases outside gene matches: 3. Germline V gene sequence: CDR1 MGHRA, CDR2 YSYEKL. This CDR3 region has 15 residues.

V is TRBV10-3 and J is TRBJ2-1; TRBD1 might be the D (5 bases). Germline-derived CDR1 and CDR2 are ENHRY and SYGVKD. V lost 0 bases and J 2 bases, leaving 5 bases between the germline ends. This CDR3 spans 14 amino acids. In DNA form, the CDR3 reads TGTGCCATCAGTGAGTCGGGGCCCTACAATGAGCAGTTCTTC. This sequence encodes CAISESGPYNEQFF.

CDR3 protein: CVGSGSTDTQYF. In DNA form, the CDR3 reads TGTGTAGGGAGCGGGAGCACAGATACGCAGTATTTT. The chain carries TRBV2 and TRBJ2-3; maybe TRBD2 (6 bases). CDR1 is SNHLY, CDR2 FYNNEI, per germline. The CDR3 covers 12 residues.

This clone was counted a few times. The chain combines TRBV2 with TRBJ1-1, with D possibly TRBD1 on 5 matching bases. The germline CDR1 and CDR2 sequences are SNHLY and FYNNEI. The CDR3 totals 16 residues. Trimming pared 6 bases from V and 5 bases from J, leaving 22 bases between. As DNA, the CDR3 is TGTGCCAGCAGCGTTGACCCGGGACGGAAAGGGACTGAAGCTTTCTTT. Protein product: CASSVDPGRKGTEAFF.

A single count supports this clone. The chain uses TRBV7-8 and TRBJ2-1, with a weak D call TRBD1 (6 bases). Germline CDR1 is SGHVS and CDR2 is FQNEAQ. The V end was cut by 2 bases, the J end by 0 bases, with 17 bases between. This CDR3 comprises 18 residues. CDR3: CASSLRGGPLSSYNEQFF. In DNA, the CDR3 is TGTGCCAGCAGCTTAAGAGGGGGACCCCTTAGCTCCTACAATGAGCAGTTCTTC.

Comment on this clone: Additional DNA sequences in this sample encode the identical CDR3. J is TRBJ1-5 and V is TRBV10-3; D not resolved. This CDR3 region has 12 residues. Trimming pared 4 bases from V and 4 bases from J, leaving 5 bases between. Germline V CDR1 and CDR2: ENHRY, SYGVKD. CDR3 residues: CAISGGNQPQHF. The DNA of the CDR3 is TGTGCCATCAGTGGGGGAAATCAGCCCCAGCATTTT.

The rearrangement links TRBV19 to TRBJ2-4; possible D gene TRBD2, 6 bases. Trimming pared 3 bases from V and 1 base from J, leaving 10 bases between. CDR1 is LNHDA and CDR2 is SQIVND in the germline V gene (reference sequence). This CDR3 spans 15 amino acids. The chain's CDR3 is CASSMGGRAKNIQYF. The DNA of the CDR3 is TGTGCCAGTAGTATGGGGGGAAGGGCCAAAAACATTCAGTACTTC.

V usage is TRBV5-4 and J usage is TRBJ1-1, with D uncertain. V was cut by 3 bases and J by 4 bases, with 19 bases left in between. This CDR3 is 16 amino acids long. Germline lookup yields CDR1 SGHNT and CDR2 YYREEE (reference sequence). The DNA of the CDR3 is TGTGCCAGCAGCTCCTCCGGAGGTAGGAGGACCACTGAAGCTTTCTTT. It encodes CASSSSGGRRTTEAFF. The full variable domain, in which reference TRBV5-4 and TRBJ1-1 provide the parts outside the CDR3, is ETGVTQSPTHLIKTRGQQVTLRCSSQSGHNTVSWYQQALGQGPQFIFQYYREEENGRGNFPPRFSGLQFPNYSSELNVNALELDDSALYLCASSSSGGRRTTEAFFGQGTRLTVV.

The rearrangement uses TRBV28 and TRBJ1-1; D uncertain. The CDR3 covers 14 residues. V was cut by 2 bases and J by 1 base, with 8 bases left in between. Germline CDR1 is MDHEN and CDR2 is SYDVKM. The CDR3: CASSLIAGNTEAFF. The DNA of the CDR3 is TGTGCCAGCAGTTTAATTGCGGGGAACACTGAAGCTTTCTTT.

The chain couples TRBV5-1 to TRBJ2-5, with D possibly being TRBD2 (6 bases). The germline CDR1 and CDR2 sequences are SGHRS and YFSETQ. V shed 4 bases and J shed 2 bases, with 12 bases lying between them. The CDR3 is made up of 14 amino acids. CDR3 protein: CASSVIAEQETQYF. The DNA of the CDR3 is TGCGCCAGCAGCGTTATAGCGGAGCAAGAGACCCAGTACTTC.

The V and J genes are TRBV10-3 and TRBJ2-7; D uncertain. V lost 4 bases and J 2 bases, leaving 6 bases between the germline ends. CDR3 length equals 12 residues. Germline V gene lookup returns CDR1 ENHRY and CDR2 SYGVKD. In DNA, the CDR3 is TGTGCCATCAGTGTGACACCCTACGAGCAGTACTTC. The encoded protein is CAISVTPYEQYF.

This chain uses TRBV27 with TRBJ1-5; a weak D match, TRBD1 (6 bases). Looked up from germline, CDR1 is MNHEY and CDR2 is SMNVEV (reference sequence). The CDR3 length is 16 residues. The V gene lost 2 bases and the J gene lost 4 bases, with 15 bases spanning the gap. CDR3 amino acids: CASSLLFRGVNQPQHF. CDR3 coding DNA: TGTGCCAGCAGTTTACTGTTTAGGGGGGTTAATCAGCCCCAGCATTTT.

To note about this clone: Other nucleotide sequences in the sample specify the same CDR3. The rearrangement links TRBV11-3 to TRBJ2-7, with 7 bases lining up with TRBD2. The CDR3 loop spans 14 amino acids. Per germline, CDR1 SGHNT and CDR2 YENEEA. V was clipped by 5 bases and J by 0 bases; unmatched bases: 4. CDR3: CASSRGGSSYEQYF. CDR3 sequence (DNA): TGTGCCAGCAGCCGCGGGGGTTCCTCCTACGAGCAGTACTTC. The full variable domain, in which reference TRBV11-3 and TRBJ2-7 provide the parts outside the CDR3, is EAGVVQSPRYKIIEKKQPVAFWCNPISGHNTLYWYLQNLGQGPELLIRYENEEAVDDSQLPKDRFSAERLKGVDSTLKIQPAELGDSAVYLCASSRGGSSYEQYFGPGTRLTVT.

The chain carries TRBV5-4 and TRBJ2-3; no clear D gene. Per germline, CDR1 SGHNT and CDR2 YYREEE (reference sequence). This CDR3 comprises 13 residues. V gave up 4 bases and J gave up 6 bases, with 12 bases separating them. CDR3: CASSPLPWDTQYF. The CDR3 nucleotides are TGTGCCAGCAGCCCACTCCCTTGGGATACGCAGTATTTT.

This clone was counted a single time. The chain uses TRBV19 and TRBJ1-5, with 10 bases aligning to TRBD1. V trimming: 8 bases; J trimming: 10 bases; junction bases outside the gene matches: 17. Germline V CDR1 and CDR2: LNHDA, SQIVND (reference sequence). CDR3 length: 16 amino acids. CDR3 protein: CASSYYPGQGLHPQHF. The CDR3 nucleotides are TGTGCCAGTTCCTACTACCCGGGACAGGGGCTCCATCCCCAGCATTTT.

The rearrangement links TRBV6-6 to TRBJ1-6; D might be TRBD1 (5 bases). The CDR3 contains 12 residues. Germline CDR1 is MNHNY and CDR2 is SVGAGI (reference sequence). The V end lost 2 bases, the J end lost 9 bases, and 5 bases lay between the germline ends. The CDR3 here is CASSYGGSPLHF. CDR3 nucleotides: TGTGCCAGCAGTTACGGGGGTTCACCCCTCCACTTT.

In the case of this clone: At one end, the junction sequence differs from germline, possibly due to a read error. The chain carries TRBV7-7 and TRBJ2-1; 7 bases are shared with TRBD2. Germline CDR1 SSHAT, CDR2 FNYEAQ (reference sequence). CDR3 length: 13 residues. CDR3 nucleotides: TGTGCTAGCAGCCGGGACTACTACAATGAGCAGTTCTTC. It specifies CASSRDYYNEQFF.

The V gene is TRBV27, the J gene TRBJ2-2, with D possibly being TRBD1 or TRBD2 (5 bases each). Trimming removed 6 bases from V and 2 bases from J, with 19 bases in between. The CDR3 runs to 17 residues. Germline V gene lookup returns CDR1 MNHEY and CDR2 SMNVEV (reference sequence). The CDR3 DNA follows: TGTGCCAGCAGCATTACAGCAGGGAGCTCCAACACCGGGGAGCTGTTTTTT. Translating gives CASSITAGSSNTGELFF.

This clone was observed a handful of times. The rearrangement joins TRBV10-2 to TRBJ1-1; TRBD1 might be the D (6 bases). The CDR3 consists of 13 residues. Germline V gene data show CDR1 as WSHSY and CDR2 as SAAADI. V gave up 8 bases and J gave up 1 base, with 11 bases separating them. CDR3 DNA sequence: TGCGCCAGCGGGGAGACAGGGAACACTGAAGCTTTCTTT. As protein: CASGETGNTEAFF.

The chain couples TRBV21-1 to TRBJ1-2; the table calls TRBD1, which could not be checked here. TRBV21-1 is a listed pseudogene. This CDR3 has 16 amino acids. The CDR3 DNA follows: TGTGCCAGCAGCACCCGCCGACAGGCGATTAACTATGGCTACACCTTC. Its protein product is CASSTRRQAINYGYTF.

About this clone: The sample holds other DNA sequences that translate to the same CDR3. The chain has TRBV7-3 and TRBJ2-1; 8 bases are shared with TRBD2. After removal of 1 base from V and 7 bases from J, the junction contained 3 bases not matched to a gene. The CDR3 is made up of 14 amino acids. The germline CDR1 and CDR2 sequences are SGHTA and FQGTGA. The CDR3 bases are TGTGCCAGCAGCTTAAGCGGGGGGCGAAATGAGCAGTTCTTC. Amino acids: CASSLSGGRNEQFF.

J is TRBJ2-2 and V is TRBV29-1; D is tentatively TRBD1 or TRBD2 (6 bases each). Germline CDR1 and CDR2: SQVTM and ANQGSEA. The CDR3 is 13 residues long. V lost 4 bases, J lost 7 bases, and 13 bases lay in between. The CDR3 bases are TGCAGCGTTGCGGGGGCCTCCGTCGGGGAGCTGTTTTTT. Its protein product is CSVAGASVGELFF.

The chain employs TRBV29-1 and TRBJ2-3; tentative D call: TRBD1 (6 bases). CDR3 length: 13 residues. In germline, CDR1 is SQVTM, CDR2 ANQGSEA. V was clipped by 3 bases and J by 2 bases, with 9 bases between them. The CDR3 DNA sequence: TGCAGCGTTGATGGGGGACACACAGATACGCAGTATTTT. The encoded protein is CSVDGGHTDTQYF.

This chain links TRBV27 with TRBJ2-3; maybe TRBD1 (6 bases). CDR3 length equals 16 residues. The germline gives CDR1 MNHEY, CDR2 SMNVEV (reference sequence). V gave up 4 bases and J gave up 1 base, with 15 bases separating them. The DNA of the CDR3 is TGTGCCAGCAGTTCAACAGGGCTTCGGGGCACAGATACGCAGTATTTT. Its protein is CASSSTGLRGTDTQYF.

For this clone: Other DNA sequences in the same sample also yield this CDR3. V is TRBV7-2 and J is TRBJ1-3; 7 bases fit TRBD1. The CDR3 is made up of 16 amino acids. The trim removed 1 base at V and 0 bases at J, leaving 3 bases unmatched. The V gene's germline CDR1 is SGHTA and CDR2 FQGNSA. CDR3 region: CASSLDPGGSGNTIYF. CDR3 bases: TGTGCCAGCAGCTTAGACCCAGGGGGCTCTGGAAACACCATATATTTT.

This chain connects TRBV6-5 to TRBJ1-3; perhaps TRBD1 as D (6 bases). The CDR3 sequence is 15 residues long. The V and J ends lost 6 bases and 0 bases respectively, with 12 bases between them. Germline CDR1 is MNHEY and CDR2 is SVGAGI. This CDR3 is CASSSGQSSGNTIYF. CDR3 DNA: TGTGCCAGCAGCAGTGGACAGAGCTCTGGAAACACCATATATTTT.